This entry features one T cell receptor beta chain sequence. Produced via immunoSEQ multiplex PCR; TCRdb's table is partial and in-frame only. Of 50,000 to 60,000 clones in the sample, around nine tenths are singletons; the top ten hold less than 2.5%. This sample was included in a study of T cell changes during pregnancy in multiple sclerosis. The CDR3 spans 15 residues. The V end was cut by 1 base, the J end by 4 bases, with 14 bases between. Germline V gene data show CDR1 as SGHRS and CDR2 as YFSETQ. This receptor was obtained from a female donor in good health, enrolled as a control in a pregnancy study. This chain joins TRBV5-1 and TRBJ1-1; the D gene is possibly TRBD1 (5 bases). This specimen was peripheral blood, taken in the first trimester of pregnancy. The CDR3 region has the DNA TGCGCCAGCAGCTTGTCGGTTGGGGGGAGCACTGAAGCTTTCTTT. It encodes CASSLSVGGSTEAFF.